The T cell receptor (beta chain) under discussion was sequenced for a study of cytomegalovirus exposure and HLA in healthy donors. V dropped 0 bases and J dropped 6 bases, with 9 bases sitting between them. CDR1 is KGHSH and CDR2 is LQKENI in the germline V gene. CDR3 length: 14 amino acids. Study-wide results and limits: Sequencing depth across donors, presence/absence analyses assumed, was roughly uniform. Association of a missense DCLRE1C variant with TCR beta V- and J-gene trimming was reported in a later analysis.

PCR used 60 Vbeta primers and 13 Jbeta primers. The method was immunoSEQ multiplex PCR; TCRdb's version includes in-frame clones alone and lacks a portion of them. The repertoire has about 210,000 clones, 82% of them found once; the top ten carry nearly 6%. With regard to this clone: Its target is not known.

The source of this sequence is a man aged 40-49 years in good health and CMV-seropositive. Input material: PBMCs. The chain links TRBV18 to TRBJ1-3; D may be TRBD1 (5 bases). The CDR3 loop reads CASSPPGTTNTIYF. The CDR3 coding sequence is TGTGCCAGCTCACCACCAGGGACTACAAACACCATATATTTT.